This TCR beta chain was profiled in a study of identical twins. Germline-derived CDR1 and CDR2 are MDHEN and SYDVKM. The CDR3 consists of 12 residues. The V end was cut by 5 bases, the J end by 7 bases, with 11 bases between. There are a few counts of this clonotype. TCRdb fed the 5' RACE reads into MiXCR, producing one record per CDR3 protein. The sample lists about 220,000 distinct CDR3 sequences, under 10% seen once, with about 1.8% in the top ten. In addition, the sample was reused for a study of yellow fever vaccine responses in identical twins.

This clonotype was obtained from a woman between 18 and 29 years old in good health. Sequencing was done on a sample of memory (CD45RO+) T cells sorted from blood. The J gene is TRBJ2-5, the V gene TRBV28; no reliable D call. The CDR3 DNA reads TGTGCCAGCAGTCCTCCGTTCCGGACCCAGTACTTC. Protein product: CASSPPFRTQYF. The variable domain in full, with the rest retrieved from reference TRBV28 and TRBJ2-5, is DVKVTQSSRYLVKRTGEKVFLECVQDMDHENMFWYRQDPGLGLRLIYFSYDVKMKEKGDIPEGYSVSREKKERFSLILESASTNQTSMYLCASSPPFRTQYFGPGTRLLVL.